Presented here are 10 T cell receptor beta chains from one specimen sequenced in a study of blood T cell repertoires in COVID-19. Produced via immunoSEQ multiplex PCR; TCRdb's table is partial and in-frame only. This table holds more than 200,000 clones, 75% to 90% found once. The sample was peripheral blood. These receptors all come from a woman aged 70-85 years with active or convalescent COVID-19.

This clone was observed a single time. This chain joins TRBV27 and TRBJ1-4; weak D call: TRBD1 (6 bases). The germline V and J ends were trimmed by 2 bases and 3 bases, with 7 bases remaining between them. The CDR3 is 14 amino acids. Germline CDR1 and CDR2: MNHEY and SMNVEV (reference sequence). CDR3 region: CASSLDRSNEKLFF. For the CDR3, the DNA is TGTGCCAGCAGTTTAGACAGGTCTAATGAAAAACTGTTTTTT.

The V call is TRBV2, the J call TRBJ1-2; D might be TRBD1 (5 bases). Trimming removed 7 bases from V and 4 bases from J, with 13 bases in between. This CDR3 has 13 amino acids. CDR1 and CDR2 from the germline V gene are SNHLY and FYNNEI. CDR3 protein: CASKTDSLYGYTF. As DNA, the CDR3 is TGTGCCAGCAAAACCGACAGTCTCTATGGCTACACCTTC.

The gene calls are TRBV6-6 and TRBJ2-2, with TRBD1 identical over 12 bases. This CDR3 comprises 16 residues. The V gene end was trimmed by 5 bases and the J gene end by 5 bases; junction bases not matched to a gene: 6. Germline V gives CDR1 MNHNY, CDR2 SVGAGI (reference sequence). CDR3 sequence: CASSRPGQGATGELFF. CDR3 coding DNA: TGTGCCAGCAGTCGACCGGGACAGGGGGCGACCGGGGAGCTGTTTTTT.

J is TRBJ2-6 and V is TRBV7-2; 8 nucleotides line up with TRBD1. Germline V gene sequence: CDR1 SGHTA, CDR2 FQGNSA. The CDR3 has 17 residues. Losses at the gene ends were 5 bases for V and 0 bases for J; bases not matched to a gene: 6. In DNA form, the CDR3 reads TGTGCCAGCAGCCTACAGGGGGTCCTCTCTGGGGCCAACGTCCTGACTTTC. Its protein is CASSLQGVLSGANVLTF.

V gene TRBV5-4 combines with J gene TRBJ2-1, with D maybe TRBD2 (6 bases). CDR3 length: 15 amino acids. V was shortened by 6 bases and J by 4 bases, with 17 bases between the two germline ends. CDR1 and CDR2 (germline): SGHNT, YYREEE (reference sequence). CDR3 sequence: CASTPRIAVYNEQFF. In nucleotides, the CDR3 is TGTGCCAGCACCCCACGGATAGCGGTGTACAATGAGCAGTTCTTC. The full variable domain, rest sourced from reference TRBV5-4 and TRBJ2-1, is ETGVTQSPTHLIKTRGQQVTLRCSSQSGHNTVSWYQQALGQGPQFIFQYYREEENGRGNFPPRFSGLQFPNYSSELNVNALELDDSALYLCASTPRIAVYNEQFFGPGTRLTVL.

Only one count was recorded for this clone. The chain has TRBV15 and TRBJ2-3, with 13 bases aligning to TRBD2. V lost 1 base to trimming and J lost 1 base; unmatched junction nucleotides: 8. This CDR3 has 19 residues. Germline V gives CDR1 LNHNV, CDR2 YYDKDF (reference sequence). This CDR3 reads CATSRVNPGLAGRTDTQYF. As DNA, the CDR3 is TGTGCCACCAGCAGAGTTAACCCGGGACTAGCGGGACGCACAGATACGCAGTATTTT. The full variable domain, rest sourced from reference TRBV15 and TRBJ2-3, is DAMVIQNPRYQVTQFGKPVTLSCSQTLNHNVMYWYQQKSSQAPKLLFHYYDKDFNNEADTPDNFQSRRPNTSFCFLDIRSPGLGDTAMYLCATSRVNPGLAGRTDTQYFGPGTRLTVL.

V and J are TRBV3-1 (or the pseudogene TRBV3-2) and TRBJ2-3, with 7 bases identical to TRBD1. Looked up from germline, CDR1 is LGHDT and CDR2 is YNNKEL (reference sequence). V was clipped by 2 bases and J by 9 bases; unmatched bases: 8. This CDR3 spans 14 amino acids. CDR3 sequence (DNA): TGTGCCAGCAGCCAAATTGACAGGGAAGGGACGCAGTATTTT. Protein product: CASSQIDREGTQYF.

V is TRBV6-5 and J is TRBJ2-7, with 8 bases lining up with TRBD2. Germline values: CDR1 MNHEY, CDR2 SVGAGI. The CDR3 runs to 15 residues. Trimming took 4 bases from V and 3 from J; bases not matched to a gene: 8. The CDR3 loop is CASSSPSSGSYEQYF. Written as DNA, the CDR3 is TGTGCCAGCAGTTCCCCAAGCAGCGGGAGCTACGAGCAGTACTTC.

The chain links TRBV29-1 to TRBJ1-2, with 8 bases identical to TRBD1. The junction had 12 bases not matched to a gene; V was cut back by 7 bases and J by 5 bases. CDR3 length: 14 residues. CDR1 and CDR2 from the germline V gene are SQVTM and ANQGSEA. For the CDR3, the DNA is TGCAGCGCACGTAGATTCGGACAGGGTTATGGCTACACCTTC. Translating gives CSARRFGQGYGYTF.

The chain joins TRBV10-3 to TRBJ2-5; D perhaps matches TRBD2 (5 bases). The CDR3 is 15 amino acids. The V gene's germline CDR1 is ENHRY and CDR2 SYGVKD. Trimming shortened V by 0 bases and J by 1 base, and 9 bases separated the two germline ends. The CDR3 bases are TGTGCCATCAGTGAGTCACGAGGGTCCCAAGAGACCCAGTACTTC. Its translation: CAISESRGSQETQYF.